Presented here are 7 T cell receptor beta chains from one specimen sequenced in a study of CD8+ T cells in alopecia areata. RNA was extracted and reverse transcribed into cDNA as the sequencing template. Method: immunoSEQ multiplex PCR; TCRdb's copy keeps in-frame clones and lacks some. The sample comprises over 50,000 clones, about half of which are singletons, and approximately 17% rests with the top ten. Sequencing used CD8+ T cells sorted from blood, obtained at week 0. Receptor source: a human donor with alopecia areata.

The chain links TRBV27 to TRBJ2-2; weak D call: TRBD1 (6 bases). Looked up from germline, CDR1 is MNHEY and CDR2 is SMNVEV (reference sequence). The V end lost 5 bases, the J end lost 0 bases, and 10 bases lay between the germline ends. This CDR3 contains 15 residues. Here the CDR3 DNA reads TGTGCCAGCAGTGAGGACAGCACGAACACCGGGGAGCTGTTTTTT. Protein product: CASSEDSTNTGELFF.

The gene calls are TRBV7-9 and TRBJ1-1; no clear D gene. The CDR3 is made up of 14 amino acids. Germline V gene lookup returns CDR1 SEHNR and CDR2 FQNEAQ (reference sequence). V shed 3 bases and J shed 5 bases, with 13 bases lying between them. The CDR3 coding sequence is TGTGCCAGCAGCTTCGAACATACAGCGACTGAAGCTTTCTTT. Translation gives CASSFEHTATEAFF.

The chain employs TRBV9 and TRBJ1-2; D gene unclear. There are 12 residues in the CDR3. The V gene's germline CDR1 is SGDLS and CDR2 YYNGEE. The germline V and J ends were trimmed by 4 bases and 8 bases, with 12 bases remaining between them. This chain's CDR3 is CASSSGPSGYTF. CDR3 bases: TGTGCCAGCAGCTCTGGACCTAGCGGCTACACCTTC.

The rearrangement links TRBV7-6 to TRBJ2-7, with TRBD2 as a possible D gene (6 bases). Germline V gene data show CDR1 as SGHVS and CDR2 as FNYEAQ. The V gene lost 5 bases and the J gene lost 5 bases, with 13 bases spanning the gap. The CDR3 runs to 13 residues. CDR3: CASSPGRVHEQYF. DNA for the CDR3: TGTGCCAGCAGCCCCGGGAGAGTCCACGAGCAGTACTTC.

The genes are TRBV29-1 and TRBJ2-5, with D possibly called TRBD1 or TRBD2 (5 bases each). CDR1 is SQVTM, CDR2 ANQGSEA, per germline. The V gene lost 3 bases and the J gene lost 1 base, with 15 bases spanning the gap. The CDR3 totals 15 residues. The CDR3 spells CSVEPRSGTQETQYF. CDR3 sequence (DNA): TGCAGCGTTGAGCCACGGTCAGGGACCCAAGAGACCCAGTACTTC. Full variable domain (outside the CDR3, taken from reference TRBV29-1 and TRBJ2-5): SAVISQKPSRDICQRGTSLTIQCQVDSQVTMMFWYRQQPGQSLTLIATANQGSEATYESGFVIDKFPISRPNLTFSTLTVSNMSPEDSSIYLCSVEPRSGTQETQYFGPGTRLLVL.

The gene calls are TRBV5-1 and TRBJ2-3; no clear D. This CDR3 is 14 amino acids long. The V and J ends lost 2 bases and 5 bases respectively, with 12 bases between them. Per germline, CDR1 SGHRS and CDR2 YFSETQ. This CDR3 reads CASSFFDSRDTQYF. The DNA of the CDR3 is TGCGCCAGCAGCTTCTTCGACTCGAGAGATACGCAGTATTTT.

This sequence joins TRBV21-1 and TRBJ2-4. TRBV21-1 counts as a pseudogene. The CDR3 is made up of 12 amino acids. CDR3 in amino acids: CASSNFGNPQYF. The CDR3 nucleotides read TGTGCCAGCAGCAATTTTGGGAATCCTCAGTACTTC.